This entry features one TCR beta chain sequence. These data come from a study of blood T cell repertoires in COVID-19. Study overall: COVID-19 samples, acute and convalescent, were from the United States, Italy and Spain. T cells, B-cell-depleted T cells, or PBMCs provided the cDNA or gDNA that served as material.

The CDR3 is 13 amino acids. V was cut by 5 bases and J by 8 bases, with 15 bases left in between. Germline CDR1 is SEHNR and CDR2 is FQNEAQ (reference sequence). Methods used by the authors: Reference gene primer amplification yielded estimated nucleated cell counts. TCRdb keeps only in-frame clones here, not all; method: immunoSEQ multiplex PCR. That table is the source of V, J and clone size, and D and trimming were worked out from the DNA. The sample lists 200,000 to 300,000 clones, around 81% occurring once. The chain carries TRBV7-9 and TRBJ1-1; a possible D gene is TRBD1 (5 bases). The sample was peripheral blood. The TCR was taken from a woman aged 55-70 years with active or convalescent COVID-19. The chain's CDR3 is CASSRHATAEAFF. CDR3 nucleotide sequence: TGTGCCAGCAGCCGCCACGCGACAGCCGAAGCTTTCTTT.